The sequence of this TCR beta chain was determined in a study of shared clonotypes between healthy human individuals. Study-wide findings and caveats: The sole specimen, blood, was sampled, and tissue repertoires likely differ. When compared with the clonotypes that were shared by all four sorted-subset donors, the non-shared clonotypes turned out to have lower generation probabilities.

Sequencing was performed with immunoSEQ multiplex PCR; in TCRdb, only in-frame clones are kept and a portion is missing. The sample consists of around 2.5 million clones, more than 85% of them appearing once. Note on this clone: Its antigen remains unidentified.

The sequence came from a young man in good health. Some clones in this sample may be carry-over from other donors' samples. The sequenced sample was naive CD4+ T cells from PBMCs. Described subset: CD45RA+ positively selected.

CDR3 DNA: TGCGCCAGCAGCTTCCGGGGGTCTTCTAGCGGGAGGCTCTCCTACGAGCAGTACTTC. It yields the protein CASSFRGSSSGRLSYEQYF. The J gene is TRBJ2-7, the V gene TRBV5-1; TRBD2 aligns across 11 bases. The ends lost 2 bases at V and 0 bases at J; junction bases unmatched: 13. The germline CDR1 and CDR2 sequences are SGHRS and YFSETQ. This CDR3 comprises 19 residues.